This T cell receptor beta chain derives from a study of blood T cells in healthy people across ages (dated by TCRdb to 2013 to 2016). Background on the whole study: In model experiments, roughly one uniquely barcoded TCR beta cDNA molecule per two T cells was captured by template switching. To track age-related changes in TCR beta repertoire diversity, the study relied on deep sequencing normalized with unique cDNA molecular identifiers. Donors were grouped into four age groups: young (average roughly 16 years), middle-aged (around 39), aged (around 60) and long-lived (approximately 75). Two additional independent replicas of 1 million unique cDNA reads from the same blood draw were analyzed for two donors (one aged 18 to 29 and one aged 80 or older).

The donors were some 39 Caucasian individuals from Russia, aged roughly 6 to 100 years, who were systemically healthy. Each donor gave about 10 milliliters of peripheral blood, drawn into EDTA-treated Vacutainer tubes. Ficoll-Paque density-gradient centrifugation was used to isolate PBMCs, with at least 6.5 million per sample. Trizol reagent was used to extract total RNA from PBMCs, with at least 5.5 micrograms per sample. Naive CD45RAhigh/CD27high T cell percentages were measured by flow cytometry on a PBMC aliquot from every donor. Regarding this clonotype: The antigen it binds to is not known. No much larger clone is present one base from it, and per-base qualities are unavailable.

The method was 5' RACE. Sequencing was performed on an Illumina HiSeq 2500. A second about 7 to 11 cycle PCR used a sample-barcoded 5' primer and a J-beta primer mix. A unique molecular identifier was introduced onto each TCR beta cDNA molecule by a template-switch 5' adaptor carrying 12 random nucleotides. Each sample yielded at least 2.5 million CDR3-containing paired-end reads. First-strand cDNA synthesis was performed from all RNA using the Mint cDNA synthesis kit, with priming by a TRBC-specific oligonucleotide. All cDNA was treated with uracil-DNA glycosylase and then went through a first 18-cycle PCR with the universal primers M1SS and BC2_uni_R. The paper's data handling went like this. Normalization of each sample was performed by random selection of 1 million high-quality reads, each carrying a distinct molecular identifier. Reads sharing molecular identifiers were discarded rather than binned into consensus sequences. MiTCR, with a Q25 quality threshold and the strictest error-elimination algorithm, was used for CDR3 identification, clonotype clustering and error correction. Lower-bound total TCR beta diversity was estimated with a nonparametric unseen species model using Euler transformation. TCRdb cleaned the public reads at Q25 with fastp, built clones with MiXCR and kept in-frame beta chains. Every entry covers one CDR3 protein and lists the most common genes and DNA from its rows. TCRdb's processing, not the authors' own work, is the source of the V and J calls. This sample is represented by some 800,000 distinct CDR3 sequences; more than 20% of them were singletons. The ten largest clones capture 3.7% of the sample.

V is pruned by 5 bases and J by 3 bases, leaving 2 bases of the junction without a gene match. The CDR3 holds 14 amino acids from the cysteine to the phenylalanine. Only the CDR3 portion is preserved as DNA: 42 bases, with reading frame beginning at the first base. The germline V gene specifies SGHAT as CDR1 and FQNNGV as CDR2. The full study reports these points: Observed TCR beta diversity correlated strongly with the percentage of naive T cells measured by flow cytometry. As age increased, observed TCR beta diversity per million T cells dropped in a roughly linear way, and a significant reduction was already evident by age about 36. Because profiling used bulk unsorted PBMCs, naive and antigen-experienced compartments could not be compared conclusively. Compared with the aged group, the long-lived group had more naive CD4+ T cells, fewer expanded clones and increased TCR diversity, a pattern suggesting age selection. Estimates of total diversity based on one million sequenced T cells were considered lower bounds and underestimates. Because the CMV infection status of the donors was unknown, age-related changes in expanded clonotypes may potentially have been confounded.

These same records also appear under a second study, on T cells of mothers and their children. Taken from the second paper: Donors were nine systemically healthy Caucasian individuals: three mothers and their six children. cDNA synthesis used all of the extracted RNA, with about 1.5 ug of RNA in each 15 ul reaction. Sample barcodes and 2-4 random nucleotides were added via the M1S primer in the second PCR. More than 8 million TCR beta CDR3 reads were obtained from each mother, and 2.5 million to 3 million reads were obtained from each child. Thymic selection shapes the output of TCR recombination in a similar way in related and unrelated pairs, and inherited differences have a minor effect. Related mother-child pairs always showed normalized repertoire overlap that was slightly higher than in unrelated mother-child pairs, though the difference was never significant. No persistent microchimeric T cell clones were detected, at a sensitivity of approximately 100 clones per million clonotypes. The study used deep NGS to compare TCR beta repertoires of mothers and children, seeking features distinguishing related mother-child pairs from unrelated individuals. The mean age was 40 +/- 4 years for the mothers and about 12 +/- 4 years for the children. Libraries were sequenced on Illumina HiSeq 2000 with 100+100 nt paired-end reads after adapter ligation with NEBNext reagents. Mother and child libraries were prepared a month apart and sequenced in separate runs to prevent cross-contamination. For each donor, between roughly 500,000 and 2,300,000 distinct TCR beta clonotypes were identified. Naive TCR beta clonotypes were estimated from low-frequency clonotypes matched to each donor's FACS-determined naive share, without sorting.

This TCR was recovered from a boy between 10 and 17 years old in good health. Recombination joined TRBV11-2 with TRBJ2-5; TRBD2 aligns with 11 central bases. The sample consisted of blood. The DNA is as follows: TGTGCCAGCAGCGATAGCGGGGGGGAAGAGACCCAGTACTTC. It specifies CASSDSGGEETQYF.